This TCR beta chain was obtained from a study of post-analysis software for immune sequencing data. Background on the study: Clinical courses comprised relapsing-remitting, secondary progressive and progressive-relapsing multiple sclerosis. Whole-study findings and limits: Multiple sclerosis was associated with a significant reduction in normalized Chao1 diversity relative to controls. The study found TRBV5-6, TRBV5-1 and TRBV20-1 among 4 or 5 TRBV segments more frequent in patients than controls.

Notes on this clonotype: What it binds is unknown.

Presence of unique molecular identifiers characterized the TCR beta cDNA libraries. When about 1 to 11 million T cells were used, they gave about 490,000 cDNA molecules. In TCRdb, the PCR reads were re-called with MiXCR into one record per CDR3 protein. The sample consists of roughly 800,000 distinct CDR3 sequences, around 46% of them appearing once. The CDR3 is made up of 15 amino acids. In germline, CDR1 is DFQATT, CDR2 SNEGSKA (reference sequence). J gave up 7 bases and V 6 bases, and 12 bases lay outside the gene matches. The receptor comes from a girl aged 5-17 years with multiple sclerosis. This chain connects TRBV20-1 to TRBJ2-1; 10 nucleotides match TRBD2. The specimen was blood. The CDR3 DNA reads TGCAGTGCAGGAACACTAGCGGGGTATAAGAATGAGCAGTTCTTC. Encoded protein: CSAGTLAGYKNEQFF.